This T cell receptor (beta chain) was sequenced for a study of blood T cells in healthy people across ages. The CDR3 loop spans 15 amino acids. CDR1 MGHRA and CDR2 YSYEKL come from the germline V gene. V shed 2 bases and J shed 1 base, with 11 bases lying between them. Together with a sample-barcoded 5' primer, a J-beta primer mix was included in a second PCR lasting about 7 to 11 cycles. TCRdb ran MiXCR on the 5' RACE reads and lists one entry per CDR3 protein. Among around 710,000 distinct CDR3 sequences, roughly 43% were seen once, and the ten largest hold more than 20%. In its sample, this clonotype was seen a few times.

This sequence was found in a woman aged 60-75 years in good health. The rearrangement links TRBV4-1 to TRBJ2-5, with D possibly TRBD1 on 6 matching bases. Sequencing input: blood. The CDR3 loop reads CASSQTGLSQETQYF. In nucleotides, the CDR3 is TGCGCCAGCAGCCAAACAGGGTTGAGCCAAGAGACCCAGTACTTC.